This T cell receptor (beta chain) was profiled in a study of human T cells and chemical hapten exposure (dated by TCRdb to the early 2020s). A note on the overall study: For sensitization, 2% DPC in acetone was applied to a 2 cm by 2 cm area of upper inner arm skin. Patients additionally received weekly therapeutic DPC doses to the scalp throughout the approximately 22-week study period. Patch testing was done on the upper back using Finn chambers containing 0.01% DPC, and results were scored after 6 days according to International Contact Dermatitis Research Group standards. The mostly female patient cohort included alopecia areata with under or over 50% scalp involvement, alopecia totalis and alopecia universalis. Libraries were combined into a pool for sequencing, and differences in TCR yield between samples came mainly from small differences in library volumes within the pool. In alopecia patients, the study followed how the peripheral blood TCR repertoire changed in vivo over primary and secondary sensitization to diphenylcyclopropenone (DPC), a hapten. Blood samples were taken from patients before sensitization (week 0) and then at 2, 6 and about 24 weeks after DPC sensitization. About 27 alopecia patients gave blood for TCR sequencing at one to four time points (pre-sensitization, 2, 6 and 24 weeks). Each blood RNA sample was used to sequence both TCR alpha and TCR beta chains.

The library was built by means of RACE. Sequencer: NextSeq 500. During library preparation, unique molecular identifiers were attached to individual cDNA molecules so that TCRs could be counted in a quantitative, reproducible way. The authors processed their data as follows. Samples had a median of approximately 93,000 TCRs, with a range from roughly 23,224 to 700,000. V, J and CDR3 annotation of the TCR reads was carried out using the Decombinator software suite. Every sample was subsampled to the same number of TCRs (28,000) for the PS versus PT1 abundance plots. Expanded TCRs were defined as absent before sensitization and observed at least eight times at the 2-week time point. TCRdb took the public reads, trimmed them with fastp at Q25, ran MiXCR for clone calling and kept in-frame beta chains. Every CDR3 protein is listed once, alongside the most common genes and DNA of its rows. None of the V and J calls come from the authors' own analysis; TCRdb made them. This sample gives fewer than 45,000 distinct CDR3 sequences in total; over 3.5% of them show up just once. The ten largest account for roughly a quarter of the sample.

Results the study describes overall, beyond this receptor: No change with DPC sensitization was found in the number of TCRs above 1 in 1000 frequency, and no evidence of global repertoire structure alterations was found. Expanded TCRs formed significantly more large CDR3 similarity clusters than pre-sensitization or healthy control sets, consistent with antigen-driven responses. Patch test score was positively correlated with the number of PT1 expanded TCRs, with significance at thresholds 8, 16 and 32 but not at 4. Because all patients had alopecia, a presumed autoimmune disease, the immune response of the patients might differ from that of healthy individuals. Repeated subsampling changed both the strength of the expansion versus patch-test correlation and the threshold at which the correlation became significant.

There are many counts of this clonotype. No cognate antigen has been identified for it. No much larger clone exists at a distance of one base, and base qualities are not known. What this sample's time point label stands for: patch test 1, 2 weeks after DPC sensitization. In the paper's terms, the treatment or condition label means: therapeutic diphenylcyclopropenone sensitization with weekly scalp DPC. Total RNA was extracted from unfractionated whole blood that had been collected in Tempus Blood RNA tubes. At each patch-test visit, blood was drawn before the patch test was applied. Eligible patients were aged 18 to 70, diagnosed with alopecia, deemed suitable for DPC therapy, and excluded if pregnant. The sample here was whole blood, taken in connection with sensitization to the hapten diphenylcyclopropenone (DPC). The source of this sequence is a man between 45 and 60 years old with alopecia areata. Some clones in this sample may be carry-over from other donors' samples.

The nucleotide sequence is given as TGTGCCAGCAGCTTAAGACAGGGCAAAGACAATGAGCAGTTCTTC. Its product reads: CASSLRQGKDNEQFF. The V and J segments used are TRBV7-7 and TRBJ2-1, and TRBD1 matches 7 of the central bases. From V the trimming removes 2 bases and from J it removes 5 bases, while the gene matches leave 6 bases of the junction unaccounted for. The CDR3 contains 15 residues, cysteine and phenylalanine counted. Only the CDR3 part of the read is kept: 45 bases, read in frame from the first base. As encoded in the germline V gene (reference sequence), CDR1 is SSHAT while CDR2 is FNYEAQ.